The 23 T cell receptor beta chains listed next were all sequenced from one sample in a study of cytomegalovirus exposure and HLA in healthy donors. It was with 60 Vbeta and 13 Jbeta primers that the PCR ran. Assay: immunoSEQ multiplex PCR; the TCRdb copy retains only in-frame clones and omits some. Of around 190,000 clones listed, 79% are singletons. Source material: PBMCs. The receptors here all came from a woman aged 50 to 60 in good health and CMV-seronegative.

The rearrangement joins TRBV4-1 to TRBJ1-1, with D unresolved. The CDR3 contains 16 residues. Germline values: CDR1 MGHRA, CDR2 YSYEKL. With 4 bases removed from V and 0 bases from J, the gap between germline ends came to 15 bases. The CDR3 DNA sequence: TGCGCCAGCAGCCTAATCCGGAGCCGGATGAACACTGAAGCTTTCTTT. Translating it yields CASSLIRSRMNTEAFF.

The CDR3 loop is CASSSDGNYEQYF. Written as DNA, the CDR3 is TGTGCCAGCAGTTCTGACGGGAACTACGAGCAGTACTTC. V usage is TRBV6-5 and J usage is TRBJ2-7, with a tentative D call TRBD2 (5 bases). The CDR3 spans 13 residues. With 4 bases removed from V and 3 bases from J, the gap between germline ends came to 10 bases. Germline assignment: CDR1 MNHEY and CDR2 SVGAGI.

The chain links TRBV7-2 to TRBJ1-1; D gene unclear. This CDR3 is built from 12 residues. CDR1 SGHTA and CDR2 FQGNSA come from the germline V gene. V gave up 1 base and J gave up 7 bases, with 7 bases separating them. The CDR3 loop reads CASSLVAREAFF. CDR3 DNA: TGTGCCAGCAGCTTAGTGGCTCGTGAAGCTTTCTTT.

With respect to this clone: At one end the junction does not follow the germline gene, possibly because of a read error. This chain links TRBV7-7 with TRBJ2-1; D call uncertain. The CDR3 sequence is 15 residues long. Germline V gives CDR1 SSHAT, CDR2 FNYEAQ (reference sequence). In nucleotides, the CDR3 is TGTGCTAGCAGCTTAAATCCCACGGCCTACAATGAGCAGTTCTTC. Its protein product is CASSLNPTAYNEQFF.

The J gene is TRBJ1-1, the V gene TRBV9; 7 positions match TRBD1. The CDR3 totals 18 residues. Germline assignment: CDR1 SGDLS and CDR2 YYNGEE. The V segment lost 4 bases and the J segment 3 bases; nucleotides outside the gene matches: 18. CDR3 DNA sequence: TGTGCCAGCAGCCCGACCTCAAAGACAGGGATCATCGACACTGAAGCTTTCTTT. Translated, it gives CASSPTSKTGIIDTEAFF.

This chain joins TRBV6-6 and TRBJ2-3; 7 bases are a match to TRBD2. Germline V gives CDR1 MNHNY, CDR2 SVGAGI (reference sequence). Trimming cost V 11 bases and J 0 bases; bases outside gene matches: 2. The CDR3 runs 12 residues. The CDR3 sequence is CAAGASTDTQYF. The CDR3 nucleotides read TGTGCCGCGGGAGCGAGCACAGATACGCAGTATTTT.

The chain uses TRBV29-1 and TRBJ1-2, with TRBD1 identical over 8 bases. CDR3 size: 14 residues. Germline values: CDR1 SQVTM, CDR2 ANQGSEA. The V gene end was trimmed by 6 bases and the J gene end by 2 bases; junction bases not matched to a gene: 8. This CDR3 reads CSVDRDGRNYGYTF. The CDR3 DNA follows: TGCAGCGTGGACAGGGACGGTAGAAACTATGGCTACACCTTC.

CDR3 nucleotide sequence: TGTGCCAGCAGCGTAGTCAGGGGCACCATATATTTT. Amino acid sequence: CASSVVRGTIYF. This rearrangement joins TRBV9 to TRBJ1-3; maybe TRBD1 (6 bases). Trimming left V 0 bases short and J 9 bases short, with 7 bases between. Germline V gene data show CDR1 as SGDLS and CDR2 as YYNGEE. This CDR3 is built from 12 residues.

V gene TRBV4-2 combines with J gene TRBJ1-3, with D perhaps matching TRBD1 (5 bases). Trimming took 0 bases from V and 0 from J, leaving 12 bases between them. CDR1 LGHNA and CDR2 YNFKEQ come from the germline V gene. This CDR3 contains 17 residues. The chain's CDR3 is CASSQDLQATSGNTIYF. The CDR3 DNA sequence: TGTGCCAGCAGCCAAGACCTACAGGCCACCTCTGGAAACACCATATATTTT.

In DNA form, the CDR3 reads TGTGCCAGCAGCTTGGACAGTTATAGCAATCAGCCCCAGCATTTT. This codes for CASSLDSYSNQPQHF. The V call is TRBV5-5, the J call TRBJ1-5; no clear D gene. V was shortened by 0 bases and J by 0 bases, with 7 bases between the two germline ends. Germline CDR1 reads SGHKS; CDR2 reads YYEKEE (reference sequence). The CDR3 consists of 15 residues.

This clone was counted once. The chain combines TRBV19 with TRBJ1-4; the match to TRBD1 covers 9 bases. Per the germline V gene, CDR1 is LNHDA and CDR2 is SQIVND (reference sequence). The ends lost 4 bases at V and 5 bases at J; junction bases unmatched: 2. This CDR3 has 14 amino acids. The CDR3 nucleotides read TGTGCCAGTAGTAGACAGGGGGTAAATGAAAAACTGTTTTTT. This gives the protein CASSRQGVNEKLFF.

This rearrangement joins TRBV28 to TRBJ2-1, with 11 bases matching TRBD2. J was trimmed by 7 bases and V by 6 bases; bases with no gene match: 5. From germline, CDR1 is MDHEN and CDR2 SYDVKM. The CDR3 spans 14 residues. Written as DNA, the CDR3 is TGTGCCAGCAGACCTAGCGGGAGGTGGAATGAGCAGTTCTTC. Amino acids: CASRPSGRWNEQFF.

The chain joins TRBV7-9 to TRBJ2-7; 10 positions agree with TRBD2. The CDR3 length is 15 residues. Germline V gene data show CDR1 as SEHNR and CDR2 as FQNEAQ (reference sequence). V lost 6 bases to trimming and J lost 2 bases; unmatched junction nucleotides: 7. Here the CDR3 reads CASRVAGGYPYEQYF. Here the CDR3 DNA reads TGTGCCAGCAGGGTAGCGGGGGGCTATCCCTACGAGCAGTACTTC. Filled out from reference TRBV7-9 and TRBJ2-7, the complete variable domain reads DTGVSQNPRHKITKRGQNVTFRCDPISEHNRLYWYRQTLGQGPEFLTYFQNEAQLEKSRLLSDRFSAERPKGSFSTLEIQRTEQGDSAMYLCASRVAGGYPYEQYFGPGTRLTVT.

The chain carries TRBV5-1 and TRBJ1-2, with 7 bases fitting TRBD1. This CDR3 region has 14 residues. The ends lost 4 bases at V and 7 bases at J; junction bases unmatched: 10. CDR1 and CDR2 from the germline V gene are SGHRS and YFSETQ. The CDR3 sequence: CASSTWDRSGGYTF. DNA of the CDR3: TGCGCCAGCAGCACCTGGGACAGAAGTGGTGGCTACACCTTC.

CDR3 DNA sequence: TGTGCCAGCAGCTTAGAGGGGAGGACTGAAGCTTTCTTT. This codes for CASSLEGRTEAFF. The genes are TRBV7-9 and TRBJ1-1; tentatively, D is TRBD1 (5 bases). This CDR3 has 13 residues. Germline V gene lookup returns CDR1 SEHNR and CDR2 FQNEAQ (reference sequence). Trimming took 1 base from V and 5 from J, leaving 8 bases between them.

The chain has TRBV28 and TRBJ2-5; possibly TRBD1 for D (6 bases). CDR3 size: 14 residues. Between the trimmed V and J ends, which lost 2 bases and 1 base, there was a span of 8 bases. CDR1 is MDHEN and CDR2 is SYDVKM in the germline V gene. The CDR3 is CASSLRGGQETQYF. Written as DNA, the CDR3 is TGTGCCAGCAGTTTAAGAGGGGGCCAAGAGACCCAGTACTTC. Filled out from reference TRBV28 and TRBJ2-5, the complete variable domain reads DVKVTQSSRYLVKRTGEKVFLECVQDMDHENMFWYRQDPGLGLRLIYFSYDVKMKEKGDIPEGYSVSREKKERFSLILESASTNQTSMYLCASSLRGGQETQYFGPGTRLLVL.

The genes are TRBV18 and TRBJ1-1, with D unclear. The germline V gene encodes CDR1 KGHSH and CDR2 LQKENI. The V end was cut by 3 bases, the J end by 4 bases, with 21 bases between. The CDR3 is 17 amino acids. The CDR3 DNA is TGTGCCAGCTCACCCTCACAAGGAGCCCTTTGGAGCACTGAAGCTTTCTTT. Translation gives CASSPSQGALWSTEAFF.

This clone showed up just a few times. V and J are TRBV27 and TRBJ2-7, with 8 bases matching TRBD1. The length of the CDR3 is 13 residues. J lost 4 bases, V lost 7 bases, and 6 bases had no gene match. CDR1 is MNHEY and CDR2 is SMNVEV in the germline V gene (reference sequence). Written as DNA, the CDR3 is TGTGCCAGCATGAGACAGGGGTGGTACGAGCAGTACTTC. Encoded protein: CASMRQGWYEQYF.

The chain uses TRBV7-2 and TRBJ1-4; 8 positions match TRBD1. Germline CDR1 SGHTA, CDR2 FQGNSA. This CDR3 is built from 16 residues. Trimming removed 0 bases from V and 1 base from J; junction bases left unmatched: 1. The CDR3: CASSLAGQGTNEKLFF. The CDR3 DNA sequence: TGTGCCAGCAGCTTAGCCGGACAGGGAACTAATGAAAAACTGTTTTTT.

The CDR3 sequence: CASSFQGATDTQYF. For the CDR3, the DNA is TGTGCCAGCAGCTTCCAGGGGGCGACAGATACGCAGTATTTT. The chain combines TRBV7-3 with TRBJ2-3, with 8 positions matching TRBD1. The ends lost 3 bases at V and 3 bases at J; junction bases unmatched: 2. CDR1 SGHTA and CDR2 FQGTGA come from the germline V gene. This CDR3 contains 14 residues.

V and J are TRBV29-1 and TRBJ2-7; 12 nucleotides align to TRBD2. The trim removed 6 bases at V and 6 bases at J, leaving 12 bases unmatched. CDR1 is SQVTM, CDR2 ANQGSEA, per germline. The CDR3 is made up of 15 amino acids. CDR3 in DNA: TGCAGCGTAATTGTCGGGCTAGCGGGGGGGCCCGAGCAGTACTTC. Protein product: CSVIVGLAGGPEQYF.

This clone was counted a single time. This CDR3 is CASSRWDFQRGEKLFF. The CDR3 coding sequence is TGTGCCAGTAGTCGATGGGACTTCCAGCGGGGGGAAAAACTGTTTTTT. The V gene is TRBV19, the J gene TRBJ1-4, with D tentatively TRBD1 (5 bases). Trimming shortened V by 5 bases and J by 8 bases, and 21 bases separated the two germline ends. Per germline, CDR1 LNHDA and CDR2 SQIVND (reference sequence). This CDR3 spans 16 amino acids.

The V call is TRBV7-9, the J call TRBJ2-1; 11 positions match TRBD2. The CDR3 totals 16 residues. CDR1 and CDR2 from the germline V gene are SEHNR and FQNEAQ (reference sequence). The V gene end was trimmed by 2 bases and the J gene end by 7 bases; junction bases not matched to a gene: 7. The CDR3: CASSLLVSGRGNEQFF. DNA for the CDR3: TGTGCCAGCAGCTTATTGGTTAGCGGGAGGGGAAATGAGCAGTTCTTC.